The next 3 T cell receptor beta chains were all read from a single sample in a study of high-grade serous ovarian cancer treatment subgroups. Tumor samples were taken before definitive surgery or chemotherapy. Libraries were prepared by immunoSEQ multiplex PCR; TCRdb keeps only in-frame clonotypes and omits some of them. The sample includes 18,000 or so clones, around 79% of them seen just once. Sequencing was done on a sample of tumor tissue. The receptor source for this set is a human donor with high-grade serous ovarian cancer.

This clone occurred a few times. The chain employs TRBV7-2 and TRBJ1-6; D is undetermined. The CDR3 has 16 residues. Trimming took off 1 base at V and 2 bases at J, with 9 bases between the two ends. Germline V gene lookup returns CDR1 SGHTA and CDR2 FQGNSA. The CDR3 DNA reads as TGTGCCAGCAGCTTAGTCGGGGAGCCCTATAATTCACCCCTCCACTTT. It yields the protein CASSLVGEPYNSPLHF. Complete variable domain (other parts from reference TRBV7-2 and TRBJ1-6): GAGVSQSPSNKVTEKGKDVELRCDPISGHTALYWYRQSLGQGLEFLIYFQGNSAPDKSGLPSDRFSAERTGGSVSTLTIQRTQQEDSAVYLCASSLVGEPYNSPLHFGNGTRLTVT.

This clone has a handful of counts. The gene calls are TRBV27 and TRBJ1-1; 9 bases agree with TRBD1. This CDR3 has 15 amino acids. CDR1 and CDR2 from the germline V gene are MNHEY and SMNVEV (reference sequence). V was pared by 4 bases and J by 3 bases, with 6 bases of the junction left unmatched. CDR3 in amino acids: CASSSPTGGYTEAFF. CDR3 in DNA: TGTGCCAGCAGTTCCCCGACAGGGGGATACACTGAAGCTTTCTTT.

This clone has only a few counts. V is TRBV27 and J is TRBJ2-5, with unresolved D. The length of the CDR3 is 13 residues. V lost 8 bases to trimming and J lost 3 bases, with 13 bases between them. Germline V gene lookup returns CDR1 MNHEY and CDR2 SMNVEV (reference sequence). The chain's CDR3 is CASQHVGKETQYF. The CDR3 bases are TGTGCCAGCCAACATGTCGGCAAAGAGACCCAGTACTTC.